This entry concerns a single TCR beta chain. A much larger clone differs from this one at a single base, so this may be a read error. This sample is part of a study of T cells in Graves' hyperthyroidism and ophthalmopathy. TCR beta CDR3 regions were amplified from RNA transcripts. Carried out on the TCR CDR3, a first-round RT-PCR used the HTBI primer set. TCRdb processed the multiplex PCR reads anew with MiXCR; each CDR3 protein has one entry. The table lists some 570,000 distinct CDR3 sequences, over 15% of them singletons, with roughly 15% in the top ten. There are 13 residues in the CDR3. The germline V gene has CDR1 SNHLY and CDR2 FYNNEI.

Source material: blood. This receptor was taken from a woman under 30 with Graves' ophthalmopathy. The chain recombines TRBV2 with TRBJ1-3, with D unresolved. The CDR3 DNA sequence: TGTGCCAGCAGGAGGGAGGCAGGAAGCACCATATATTTT. This sequence encodes CASRREAGSTIYF.